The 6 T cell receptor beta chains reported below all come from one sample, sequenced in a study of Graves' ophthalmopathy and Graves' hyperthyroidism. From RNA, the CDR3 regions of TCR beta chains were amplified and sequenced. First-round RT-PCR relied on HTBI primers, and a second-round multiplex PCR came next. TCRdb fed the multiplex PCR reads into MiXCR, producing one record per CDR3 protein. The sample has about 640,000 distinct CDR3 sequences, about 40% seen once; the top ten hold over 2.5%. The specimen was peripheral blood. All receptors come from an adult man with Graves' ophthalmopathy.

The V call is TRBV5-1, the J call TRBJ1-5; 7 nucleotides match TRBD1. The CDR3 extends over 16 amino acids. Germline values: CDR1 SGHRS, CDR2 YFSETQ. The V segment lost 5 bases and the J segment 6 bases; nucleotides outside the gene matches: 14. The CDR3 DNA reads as TGCGCCAGCAGTTTAATGGCAGGGGGACCTACTCAGCCCCAGCATTTT. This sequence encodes CASSLMAGGPTQPQHF.

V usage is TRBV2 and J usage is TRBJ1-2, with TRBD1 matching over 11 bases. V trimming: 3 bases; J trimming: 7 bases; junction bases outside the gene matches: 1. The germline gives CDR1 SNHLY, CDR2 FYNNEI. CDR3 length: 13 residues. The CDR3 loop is CASSEDRGPGYTF. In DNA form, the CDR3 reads TGTGCCAGCAGTGAGGACAGGGGGCCTGGCTACACCTTC.

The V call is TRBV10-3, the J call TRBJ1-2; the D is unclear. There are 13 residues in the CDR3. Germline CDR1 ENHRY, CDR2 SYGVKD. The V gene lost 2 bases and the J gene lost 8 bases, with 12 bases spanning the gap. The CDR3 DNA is TGTGCCATCAGTGAGCAACAAGGGAGGGGCTACACCTTC. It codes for CAISEQQGRGYTF.

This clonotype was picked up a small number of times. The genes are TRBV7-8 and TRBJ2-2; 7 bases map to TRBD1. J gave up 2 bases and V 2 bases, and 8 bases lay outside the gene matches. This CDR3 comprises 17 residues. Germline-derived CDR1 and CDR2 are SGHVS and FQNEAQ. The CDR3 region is CASSLYLAGGNTGELFF. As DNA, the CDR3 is TGTGCCAGCAGCTTATACTTGGCAGGGGGTAACACCGGGGAGCTGTTTTTT.

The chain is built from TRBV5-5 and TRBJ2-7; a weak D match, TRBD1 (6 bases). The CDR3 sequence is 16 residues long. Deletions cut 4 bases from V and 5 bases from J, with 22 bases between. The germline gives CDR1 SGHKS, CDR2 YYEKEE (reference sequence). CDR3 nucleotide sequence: TGTGCCAGCAGCCCAACCCGGACAGATAGATCAGACGAGCAGTACTTC. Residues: CASSPTRTDRSDEQYF.

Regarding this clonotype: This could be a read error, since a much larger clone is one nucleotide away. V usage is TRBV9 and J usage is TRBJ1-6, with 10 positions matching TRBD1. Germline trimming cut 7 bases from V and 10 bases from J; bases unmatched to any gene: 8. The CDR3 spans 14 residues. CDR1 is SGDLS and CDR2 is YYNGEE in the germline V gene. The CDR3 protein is CASGAGTGDSPLHF. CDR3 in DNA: TGTGCCAGCGGCGCCGGGACAGGGGACTCACCCCTCCACTTT. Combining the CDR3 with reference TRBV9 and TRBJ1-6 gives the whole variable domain DSGVTQTPKHLITATGQRVTLRCSPRSGDLSVYWYQQSLDQGLQFLIQYYNGEERAKGNILERFSAQQFPDLHSELNLSSLELGDSALYFCASGAGTGDSPLHFGNGTRLTVT.